The 28 T cell receptor beta chains presented below share a single source sample, sequenced in a study of T cells after yellow fever vaccination. MiXCR was run by TCRdb on the 5' RACE reads, yielding one entry per CDR3 protein. The sample consists of just under 600,000 distinct CDR3 sequences, roughly 14% of them appearing once. Sample: PBMCs, taken on the day of the yellow fever booster vaccination. These receptors were obtained from a man aged 25 to 40 who received the YFV17D yellow fever vaccine.

This clonotype showed up just a few times. The J gene is TRBJ2-3, the V gene TRBV5-1, with D tentatively TRBD1 (6 bases). The V gene's germline CDR1 is SGHRS and CDR2 YFSETQ. The CDR3 has 15 residues. V lost 0 bases, J lost 8 bases, and 16 bases lay in between. The CDR3 DNA is TGCGCCAGCAGCTTGGCCGAGGGGGTTCAAGGTACGCAGTATTTT. The encoded protein is CASSLAEGVQGTQYF.

This clonotype has more than one count but fewer than ten. The chain carries TRBV9 and TRBJ2-1; a possible D gene is TRBD2 (6 bases). V was trimmed by 4 bases and J by 10 bases, leaving 15 bases between them. The CDR3 length is 13 residues. The germline gives CDR1 SGDLS, CDR2 YYNGEE. The CDR3 is CASSPGIREEQFF. The CDR3 DNA reads as TGTGCCAGCAGCCCTGGGATCCGGGAGGAGCAGTTCTTC.

This clonotype has more than one count but fewer than ten. The chain links TRBV6-1 to TRBJ2-1; D possibly corresponds to TRBD1 (6 bases). CDR1 is MNHNS, CDR2 SASEGT, per germline. V was pared by 6 bases and J by 0 bases, with 12 bases between. CDR3 size: 15 residues. CDR3 coding DNA: TGTGCCAGCAGACCGGACAGCAGCTCCTACAATGAGCAGTTCTTC. Its protein is CASRPDSSSYNEQFF.

The gene calls are TRBV7-2 and TRBJ2-1; tentative D call: TRBD2 (5 bases). The V end was cut by 6 bases, the J end by 10 bases, with 10 bases between. Germline V gives CDR1 SGHTA, CDR2 FQGNSA. CDR3 length: 11 residues. In DNA, the CDR3 is TGTGCCAGCAGACGGGAAGTGGAGCAGTTCTTC. It encodes CASRREVEQFF.

This clonotype turned up a few times. This chain links TRBV7-3 with TRBJ2-2; TRBD2 might be the D (5 bases). The V end was cut by 1 base, the J end by 0 bases, with 9 bases between. The CDR3 loop spans 16 amino acids. Per the germline V gene, CDR1 is SGHTA and CDR2 is FQGTGA. The DNA of the CDR3 is TGTGCCAGCAGCTTAAGAGGGCCGTCGAACACCGGGGAGCTGTTTTTT. As protein: CASSLRGPSNTGELFF.

This chain connects TRBV3-1 to TRBJ2-1, with D perhaps matching TRBD2 (5 bases). Germline CDR1 reads LGHDT; CDR2 reads YNNKEL (reference sequence). This CDR3 contains 14 residues. Deletions cut 3 bases from V and 4 bases from J, with 10 bases between. CDR3 DNA sequence: TGTGCCAGCAGCCAGCGGGCCAGTTACAATGAGCAGTTCTTC. Protein product: CASSQRASYNEQFF.

This clonotype came up a few times. V is TRBV6-2 or TRBV6-3 and J is TRBJ1-5, with D possibly matching TRBD1 (6 bases). This CDR3 is 15 amino acids long. CDR1 is MNHEY, CDR2 SVGEGT, per germline. Trimming stripped 2 bases from V and 6 bases from J, with 14 bases between. The CDR3 is CASSYEGEGSQPQHF. CDR3 bases: TGTGCCAGCAGTTACGAGGGGGAAGGCAGTCAGCCCCAGCATTTT.

This chain links TRBV12-3 or TRBV12-4 with TRBJ2-2, with a possible D match to TRBD2 (5 bases). There are 14 residues in the CDR3. V was cut by 2 bases and J by 5 bases, with 9 bases left in between. In DNA form, the CDR3 reads TGTGCCAGCAGTTTACGGGTAGCGACCGGGGAGCTGTTTTTT. Protein product: CASSLRVATGELFF.

This clonotype was counted between two and nine times. The CDR3: CASSQARRGFGGYTF. The CDR3 DNA is TGTGCCAGCAGCCAAGCTCGCAGGGGGTTTGGTGGCTACACCTTC. This chain connects TRBV14 to TRBJ1-2; 7 nucleotides align to TRBD1. This CDR3 has 15 residues. Germline V CDR1 and CDR2: SGHDN, FVKESK. The J segment lost 7 bases and the V segment lost 1 base, leaving 9 bases of the junction unmatched.

This clonotype came up a few times. The CDR3 protein is CASSFPGPISGNTIYF. For the CDR3, the DNA is TGTGCCAGCAGTTTTCCTGGGCCGATATCTGGAAACACCATATATTTT. The chain couples TRBV12-3 or TRBV12-4 to TRBJ1-3; D unresolved. The CDR3 has 16 residues. Between the trimmed V and J ends, which lost 3 bases and 1 base, there was a span of 13 bases.

The V call is TRBV7-9, the J call TRBJ2-3, with D hard to call. V was clipped by 1 base and J by 0 bases, with 14 bases between them. Germline values: CDR1 SEHNR, CDR2 FQNEAQ (reference sequence). The CDR3 spans 17 residues. CDR3 amino acids: CASSLGPSAASTDTQYF. The CDR3 bases are TGTGCCAGCAGCTTAGGCCCATCTGCAGCCAGCACAGATACGCAGTATTTT.

This clonotype was detected a few times. The V and J genes are TRBV20-1 and TRBJ2-1, with 10 bases matching TRBD2. The CDR3 length is 13 residues. Per germline, CDR1 DFQATT and CDR2 SNEGSKA (reference sequence). With 2 bases clipped from V and 10 bases from J, the junction kept 5 bases outside the gene matches. CDR3 sequence (DNA): TGCAGTGCTAGACTGGGACTAGCGCTCGAGCAGTTCTTC. This encodes CSARLGLALEQFF.

This chain links TRBV20-1 with TRBJ2-1; 7 nucleotides agree with TRBD2. Germline assignment: CDR1 DFQATT and CDR2 SNEGSKA (reference sequence). CDR3 length: 14 residues. Unmatched junction bases numbered 8, after V lost 4 bases and J lost 5 bases. CDR3 DNA: TGCAGTGCTAATTTAGCTAGCGGCCACAATGAGCAGTTCTTC. It encodes CSANLASGHNEQFF.

The rearrangement uses TRBV20-1 and TRBJ2-3, with 9 bases lining up with TRBD2. Germline V gives CDR1 DFQATT, CDR2 SNEGSKA (reference sequence). V shed 8 bases, J shed 0 bases, and the junction held 12 bases outside the gene matches. This CDR3 comprises 16 residues. The DNA for the CDR3 is TGCAGTTCTGACCGGCCGGGACTAGCAAGCACAGATACGCAGTATTTT. It translates to CSSDRPGLASTDTQYF.

This clonotype was found many times. The chain combines TRBV20-1 with TRBJ2-7; TRBD1 agrees at 7 bases. Germline V CDR1 and CDR2: DFQATT, SNEGSKA (reference sequence). V shed 5 bases, J shed 3 bases, and the junction held 7 bases outside the gene matches. The CDR3 is 13 amino acids. This chain's CDR3 is CSARWDRNYEQYF. The CDR3 coding sequence is TGCAGTGCTCGCTGGGACAGAAACTACGAGCAGTACTTC.

Only a few counts were recorded for this clonotype. The chain is built from TRBV9 and TRBJ2-1; no clear D. Germline-derived CDR1 and CDR2 are SGDLS and YYNGEE. The CDR3 has 13 residues. Trimming stripped 0 bases from V and 6 bases from J, with 7 bases between. CDR3 nucleotide sequence: TGTGCCAGCAGCGTAGCCCTGGGCAATGAGCAGTTCTTC. It specifies CASSVALGNEQFF.

V and J are TRBV11-2 and TRBJ2-1, with D uncertain. From germline, CDR1 is SGHAT and CDR2 FQNNGV. CDR3 length: 13 amino acids. Trimming took 4 bases from V and 6 from J, leaving 10 bases between them. In DNA, the CDR3 is TGTGCCAGCAGCTCTCGCGACCGCAATGAGCAGTTCTTC. Encoded protein: CASSSRDRNEQFF.

J is TRBJ1-6 and V is TRBV6-5, with unresolved D. The germline V gene encodes CDR1 MNHEY and CDR2 SVGAGI. CDR3 size: 16 residues. V was pared by 0 bases and J by 7 bases, with 13 bases between. The CDR3 DNA reads TGTGCCAGCAGTTACTCGGCAGTTAGGGCCAATTCACCCCTCCACTTT. Protein: CASSYSAVRANSPLHF.

The chain has TRBV12-3 or TRBV12-4 and TRBJ2-3; tentatively, D is TRBD1 (6 bases). Deletions cut 5 bases from V and 9 bases from J, with 15 bases between. The CDR3 is made up of 13 amino acids. The CDR3 DNA follows: TGTGCCAGCAGTACAGGGACGGGTGGCACGCAGTATTTT. It yields the protein CASSTGTGGTQYF.

This clonotype was observed a few times. The chain is built from TRBV7-2 and TRBJ2-1; 8 bases line up with TRBD2. The germline gives CDR1 SGHTA, CDR2 FQGNSA. This CDR3 is built from 15 residues. Germline trimming cut 5 bases from V and 5 bases from J; bases unmatched to any gene: 8. The CDR3 reads CASSVSGTRHNEQFF. The CDR3, as DNA: TGTGCCAGCAGCGTCTCCGGGACTAGGCACAATGAGCAGTTCTTC.

The gene calls are TRBV20-1 and TRBJ2-7, with TRBD2 identical over 7 bases. The CDR3 is 14 amino acids. J gave up 2 bases and V 5 bases, and 9 bases lay outside the gene matches. CDR1 is DFQATT, CDR2 SNEGSKA, per germline (reference sequence). This CDR3 reads CSAAPGLPAYEQYF. The CDR3, as DNA: TGCAGTGCTGCTCCGGGACTACCCGCCTACGAGCAGTACTTC.

This clonotype occurred a few times. The genes are TRBV5-1 and TRBJ2-7, with TRBD2 matching 8 bases. The germline gives CDR1 SGHRS, CDR2 YFSETQ. The CDR3 has 12 amino acids. V lost 7 bases and J lost 9; bases outside the gene matches: 9. CDR3 nucleotide sequence: TGCGCCAGCCAATCCGGGACTAGTGTGCAGTACTTC. It specifies CASQSGTSVQYF.

The rearrangement uses TRBV29-1 and TRBJ2-3; TRBD2 is a possible D gene (5 bases). The germline V gene encodes CDR1 SQVTM and CDR2 ANQGSEA. The CDR3 has 15 amino acids. V gave up 6 bases and J gave up 9 bases, with 25 bases separating them. The CDR3 region has the DNA TGCAGCGTCAACCCCCCCGGAGGTATCGCATACACGCAGTATTTT. It specifies CSVNPPGGIAYTQYF.

CDR3 loop: CASSQDRTGPTGELFF. As DNA, the CDR3 is TGCGCCAGCAGCCAAGATAGGACAGGGCCCACCGGGGAGCTGTTTTTT. The chain combines TRBV4-3 with TRBJ2-2; 8 bases line up with TRBD1. The CDR3 spans 16 residues. Germline V gene sequence: CDR1 LGHNA, CDR2 YSLEER. With 0 bases clipped from V and 4 bases from J, the junction kept 4 bases outside the gene matches.

The chain couples TRBV12-3 or TRBV12-4 to TRBJ2-1; 9 bases line up with TRBD2. The CDR3 spans 20 residues. J lost 2 bases, V lost 8 bases, and 22 bases had no gene match. In DNA form, the CDR3 reads TGTGCCAGCTCCATTAATACGGAATTAGCGGGAGTAGGGACCTACAATGAGCAGTTCTTC. Protein product: CASSINTELAGVGTYNEQFF.

This clonotype came up a few times. The chain has TRBV29-1 and TRBJ2-1; D ambiguous. Germline values: CDR1 SQVTM, CDR2 ANQGSEA. V lost 4 bases, J lost 9 bases, and 13 bases lay in between. The CDR3 has 12 residues. The CDR3 DNA is TGCAGCGTTGGGGTGGGTAGCATTGAGCAGTTCTTC. Amino acids: CSVGVGSIEQFF.

This clonotype was seen only a few times. The rearrangement joins TRBV4-3 to TRBJ2-5, with D possibly being TRBD2 (5 bases). The germline V gene encodes CDR1 LGHNA and CDR2 YSLEER. This CDR3 has 13 amino acids. Trimming shortened V by 6 bases and J by 5 bases, and 13 bases separated the two germline ends. DNA of the CDR3: TGCGCCAGCAGTCCCGAGGTAGCGGAGACCCAGTACTTC. As protein: CASSPEVAETQYF.

The chain couples TRBV20-1 to TRBJ2-5; D is undetermined. The CDR3 length is 12 residues. Trimming took off 4 bases at V and 5 bases at J, with 11 bases between the two ends. Germline V lookup: CDR1 DFQATT, CDR2 SNEGSKA (reference sequence). The CDR3 bases are TGCAGTGCTAAACGGCCCATGGAGACCCAGTACTTC. Residues: CSAKRPMETQYF.